This TCR beta chain was identified during a study of T cells after yellow fever vaccination. Study context: SMART-Seq v4 Ultra Low Input prepared libraries from low-cell fractions. Study findings and constraints: Weaker overall was a secondary response that nonetheless peaked faster, on day 5 versus 15.

The CDR3 is 14 amino acids. The germline V gene has CDR1 SNHLY and CDR2 FYNNEI. The trim removed 2 bases at V and 3 bases at J, leaving 4 bases unmatched. TCRdb processed the 5' RACE reads anew with MiXCR; each CDR3 protein has one entry. This table has under 250,000 distinct CDR3 sequences, about 3% appearing once. Comments on this clonotype: The antigen is undetermined.

The rearrangement links TRBV2 to TRBJ2-7; TRBD1 matches at 7 bases. Sequenced material: CD4+ T cells sorted from PBMCs, taken 10 days after the yellow fever booster vaccination. The receptor comes from a man aged 18 to 29 who received the YFV17D yellow fever vaccine. The DNA for the CDR3 is TGTGCCAGCAGTGAATGGGACAGACTCTACGAGCAGTACTTC. This translates into CASSEWDRLYEQYF. Variable domain in full (rest from reference TRBV2 and TRBJ2-7): EPEVTQTPSHQVTQMGQEVILRCVPISNHLYFYWYRQILGQKVEFLVSFYNNEISEKSEIFDDQFSVERPDGSNFTLKIRSTKLEDSAMYFCASSEWDRLYEQYFGPGTRLTVT.